Below, 19 T cell receptor beta chains from the same sample are listed, as sequenced in a study of blood T cell repertoires in COVID-19. The repertoire was sequenced with immunoSEQ multiplex PCR; TCRdb's copy has only in-frame clones and lacks some. The sample records around 120,000 clones, roughly 85% being singletons. Sample: peripheral blood. The receptor source for this set is a human donor in a cohort sampled during active COVID-19.

The gene calls are TRBV6-5 and TRBJ1-3; possibly TRBD1 for D (5 bases). The germline gives CDR1 MNHEY, CDR2 SVGAGI. Trimming stripped 10 bases from V and 0 bases from J, with 16 bases between. This CDR3 is built from 15 residues. CDR3 protein: CATRVGGLSGNTIYF. The CDR3 bases are TGTGCCACCCGGGTTGGGGGACTCTCTGGAAACACCATATATTTT.

The CDR3 DNA follows: TGTGCCAGCAGTAAGACTAGCGTAATCACAGATACGCAGTATTTT. It yields the protein CASSKTSVITDTQYF. The chain is built from TRBV7-3 and TRBJ2-3; TRBD2 aligns across 8 bases. Unmatched junction bases numbered 7, after V lost 6 bases and J lost 2 bases. Germline lookup yields CDR1 SGHTA and CDR2 FQGTGA. This CDR3 contains 15 residues.

The V call is TRBV5-8, the J call TRBJ2-4; weak D call: TRBD1 (5 bases). Germline CDR1 and CDR2: SGHTS and YDEGEE. The CDR3 consists of 14 residues. Trimming shortened V by 7 bases and J by 8 bases, and 19 bases separated the two germline ends. CDR3 protein: CASLRRQGVYIQYF. DNA of the CDR3: TGTGCCAGCCTTAGGCGGCAGGGCGTCTACATTCAGTACTTC.

This chain joins TRBV6-6 and TRBJ2-7; 15 bases are shared with TRBD2. The CDR3 has 15 amino acids. Germline lookup yields CDR1 MNHNY and CDR2 SVGAGI (reference sequence). V was clipped by 4 bases and J by 6 bases; unmatched bases: 4. The CDR3 DNA follows: TGTGCCAGCAGTTGGACTAGCGGGGGGGCCGGCGAGCAGTACTTC. Its protein product is CASSWTSGGAGEQYF.

In DNA, the CDR3 is TGCGCCAGCAGCCCCCTGGGGCTAGCGGGGCCCGGGGAGCTGTTTTTT. This translates into CASSPLGLAGPGELFF. V usage is TRBV4-1 and J usage is TRBJ2-2, with TRBD2 identical over 9 bases. The V gene end was trimmed by 4 bases and the J gene end by 6 bases; junction bases not matched to a gene: 9. The CDR3 sequence is 16 residues long. Germline values: CDR1 MGHRA, CDR2 YSYEKL.

This clone has only one observation. The chain is built from TRBV5-1 and TRBJ2-3; the match to TRBD2 covers 7 bases. This CDR3 region has 16 residues. V dropped 0 bases and J dropped 3; count of bases not matched to a gene: 7. Per the germline V gene, CDR1 is SGHRS and CDR2 is YFSETQ. The CDR3 loop is CASSLARGGLTDTQYF. CDR3 nucleotides: TGCGCCAGCAGCTTGGCGAGGGGAGGGCTAACAGATACGCAGTATTTT.

This clone showed up just a few times. The chain joins TRBV19 to TRBJ1-5; D ambiguous. From germline, CDR1 is LNHDA and CDR2 SQIVND (reference sequence). Trimming took off 5 bases at V and 4 bases at J, with 12 bases between the two ends. The CDR3 consists of 14 residues. For the CDR3, the DNA is TGTGCCAGTAGTCTCCAAGAACAGAATCAGCCCCAGCATTTT. It translates to CASSLQEQNQPQHF.

This chain connects TRBV19 to TRBJ2-2; D perhaps matches TRBD2 (6 bases). The germline V gene has CDR1 LNHDA and CDR2 SQIVND (reference sequence). The ends were cut back, 6 bases at V and 5 bases at J, with 13 bases in the middle. CDR3 length: 14 residues. The DNA of the CDR3 is TGTGCCAGTAGGTCCGCGGGGAGTACCGGGGAGCTGTTTTTT. Its protein product is CASRSAGSTGELFF.

The V and J genes are TRBV4-1 and TRBJ2-1, with TRBD2 identical over 13 bases. Germline trimming cut 1 base from V and 7 bases from J; bases unmatched to any gene: 7. CDR1 and CDR2 (germline): MGHRA, YSYEKL. The CDR3 loop spans 17 amino acids. The CDR3 nucleotides are TGCGCCAGCAGCCAAGGGCGGGGGACTAGCGGGGTGAATGAGCAGTTCTTC. Encoded protein: CASSQGRGTSGVNEQFF.

This clone was detected only a few times. The rearrangement uses TRBV3-1 (or the pseudogene TRBV3-2) and TRBJ2-3, with D hard to call. The CDR3 length is 11 residues. Trimming shortened V by 4 bases and J by 5 bases, and 4 bases separated the two germline ends. Germline-derived CDR1 and CDR2 are LGHDT and YNNKEL (reference sequence). This CDR3 reads CASSLLDTQYF. The DNA for the CDR3 is TGTGCCAGCAGCCTCTTAGATACGCAGTATTTT.

This clone is a singleton in its sample. The chain couples TRBV7-3 to TRBJ2-2; perhaps TRBD1 as D (5 bases). Germline values: CDR1 SGHTA, CDR2 FQGTGA. The germline V and J ends were trimmed by 1 base and 0 bases, with 12 bases remaining between them. The CDR3 is made up of 17 amino acids. The CDR3 sequence: CASSLSLQAANTGELFF. As DNA, the CDR3 is TGTGCCAGCAGCTTAAGCTTACAGGCAGCGAACACCGGGGAGCTGTTTTTT. The whole variable domain, remainder taken from reference TRBV7-3 and TRBJ2-2, is GAGVSQTPSNKVTEKGKYVELRCDPISGHTALYWYRQSLGQGPEFLIYFQGTGAADDSGLPNDRFFAVRPEGSVSTLKIQRTERGDSAVYLCASSLSLQAANTGELFFGEGSRLTVL.

For the CDR3, the DNA is TGTGCCAGCAGGCAAATAGGCAGGGCCGAAGCTTTCTTT. This encodes CASRQIGRAEAFF. This chain uses TRBV3-1 (or the pseudogene TRBV3-2) with TRBJ1-1, with D perhaps matching TRBD1 (5 bases). Germline CDR1 and CDR2: LGHDT and YNNKEL (reference sequence). The CDR3 consists of 13 residues. V was cut by 6 bases and J by 8 bases, with 16 bases left in between.

The genes are TRBV15 and TRBJ2-1; 10 nucleotides match TRBD1. The V and J ends lost 5 bases and 4 bases, in that order; junction bases with no gene match: 17. This CDR3 comprises 19 residues. Germline V gene data show CDR1 as LNHNV and CDR2 as YYDKDF (reference sequence). CDR3 DNA sequence: TGTGCCACCAGCTCATCCCAATCCGGGACAGGGGTATCTTACAATGAGCAGTTCTTC. Translation: CATSSSQSGTGVSYNEQFF.

V is TRBV9 and J is TRBJ1-5; D gene uncertain. This CDR3 is built from 14 residues. V lost 4 bases, J lost 4 bases, and 12 bases lay in between. CDR1 and CDR2 from the germline V gene are SGDLS and YYNGEE. CDR3 amino acids: CASSPGRWNQPQHF. Written as DNA, the CDR3 is TGTGCCAGCAGCCCCGGCAGGTGGAATCAGCCCCAGCATTTT.

This clone was seen just once. This chain uses TRBV7-9 with TRBJ1-3; 8 nucleotides agree with TRBD1. The CDR3 is made up of 15 amino acids. The ends lost 5 bases at V and 2 bases at J; junction bases unmatched: 5. Germline V gene lookup returns CDR1 SEHNR and CDR2 FQNEAQ (reference sequence). CDR3 DNA sequence: TGTGCCAGCAGCAGCGACAGGGGTCCTGGAAACACCATATATTTT. This translates into CASSSDRGPGNTIYF. Complete variable domain (other parts from reference TRBV7-9 and TRBJ1-3): DTGVSQNPRHKITKRGQNVTFRCDPISEHNRLYWYRQTLGQGPEFLTYFQNEAQLEKSRLLSDRFSAERPKGSFSTLEIQRTEQGDSAMYLCASSSDRGPGNTIYFGEGSWLTVV.

The CDR3 is CASSGTGGSNQPQHF. CDR3 coding DNA: TGTGCCAGCTCAGGGACAGGCGGGAGCAATCAGCCCCAGCATTTT. The V and J genes are TRBV18 and TRBJ1-5, with 8 bases aligning to TRBD1. The CDR3 loop spans 15 amino acids. Unmatched junction bases numbered 4, after V lost 5 bases and J lost 1 base. Germline V gives CDR1 KGHSH, CDR2 LQKENI.

J is TRBJ1-6 and V is TRBV6-1; D not certain. The V gene lost 3 bases and the J gene lost 8 bases, with 14 bases spanning the gap. The CDR3 contains 15 residues. The V gene's germline CDR1 is MNHNS and CDR2 SASEGT. CDR3 DNA sequence: TGTGCCAGCAGTGAGAGGAAACGCATTGATTCACCCCTCCACTTT. Its translation is CASSERKRIDSPLHF.

The chain links TRBV3-1 (or the pseudogene TRBV3-2) to TRBJ1-6, with D perhaps TRBD1 (5 bases). V lost 1 base to trimming and J lost 13 bases, with 17 bases between them. The germline V gene encodes CDR1 LGHDT and CDR2 YNNKEL (reference sequence). The CDR3 is 15 residues long. The CDR3 sequence is CASSQGRGGSLPLHF. Written as DNA, the CDR3 is TGTGCCAGCAGCCAAGGCCGGGGGGGGAGCCTGCCCCTCCACTTT.

The chain carries TRBV30 and TRBJ1-5; TRBD1 matches 8 bases. CDR1 and CDR2 from the germline V gene are GTSNPN and SVGIG (reference sequence). The V gene end was trimmed by 0 bases and the J gene end by 5 bases; junction bases not matched to a gene: 6. This CDR3 comprises 15 residues. The CDR3 loop is CAWSVTGEGYQPQHF. The CDR3 DNA reads as TGTGCCTGGAGTGTGACAGGGGAAGGGTATCAGCCCCAGCATTTT.